Listed here are 23 T cell receptor beta chains from one sample, sequenced in a study of beta chain features in type 1 diabetes. Study results and limitations: When Type 1 diabetes patients were examined, their TCRB CDR3s proved moderately but significantly shorter in all four CD4+ subsets.

These TCRs' antigens remain unknown. Isolated RNA was reverse transcribed in full, so expressed TCRB transcripts were sequenced. The assay was immunoSEQ multiplex PCR, and TCRdb's table has in-frame clones only and misses some. The profile covers 600,000 to 700,000 clones, with roughly an eighth appearing a single time and more than 0.095% taken by the ten largest. The sample consisted of naive CD4+ T cells from blood. The receptor source for this set is a man aged 30-40 years with type 1 diabetes.

This clone was detected only a few times. The chain has TRBV20-1 and TRBJ1-2; D possibly corresponds to TRBD1 (6 bases). Trimming pared 3 bases from V and 8 bases from J, leaving 10 bases between. CDR3 length equals 11 residues. Looked up from germline, CDR1 is DFQATT and CDR2 is SNEGSKA (reference sequence). CDR3 region: CSARGAEGYTF. CDR3 DNA: TGCAGTGCTAGGGGGGCGGAAGGCTACACCTTC.

This clone was seen a few times. The gene calls are TRBV4-2 and TRBJ2-1; TRBD1 might be the D (6 bases). The CDR3 extends over 17 amino acids. Germline CDR1 is LGHNA and CDR2 is YNFKEQ. Trimming shortened V by 2 bases and J by 5 bases, and 19 bases separated the two germline ends. CDR3 residues: CASSQILSGVEHNEQFF. As DNA, the CDR3 is TGTGCCAGCAGCCAAATTCTATCAGGGGTTGAGCACAATGAGCAGTTCTTC.

Turning to this clone: The same CDR3 can be traced to other DNA sequences in this sample. This chain uses TRBV6-5 with TRBJ2-7; D possibly matches TRBD1 or TRBD2 (5 bases each). Germline CDR1 is MNHEY and CDR2 is SVGAGI. The CDR3 contains 13 residues. V lost 2 bases, J lost 2 bases, and 7 bases lay in between. As DNA, the CDR3 is TGTGCCAGCAGTTACGGGGGTACCTACGAGCAGTACTTC. Translated: CASSYGGTYEQYF.

V gene TRBV2 combines with J gene TRBJ1-6, with D possibly TRBD1 on 5 matching bases. V gave up 4 bases and J gave up 9 bases, with 10 bases separating them. The length of the CDR3 is 13 residues. Germline lookup yields CDR1 SNHLY and CDR2 FYNNEI. CDR3 sequence (DNA): TGTGCCAGCAGTGGGCAGGGCTTTTCACCCCTCCACTTT. Protein: CASSGQGFSPLHF.

This chain uses TRBV7-3 with TRBJ2-5; D is unclear. The CDR3 has 13 amino acids. Germline loops: CDR1 SGHTA, CDR2 FQGTGA. Trimming took 2 bases from V and 4 from J, leaving 8 bases between them. The CDR3: CASSLSHGETQYF. The CDR3 nucleotides are TGTGCCAGCAGCTTATCCCATGGAGAGACCCAGTACTTC.

A few counts support this clone. V gene TRBV7-9 combines with J gene TRBJ1-2, with D possibly TRBD1 on 6 matching bases. CDR1 SEHNR and CDR2 FQNEAQ come from the germline V gene (reference sequence). Deletions cut 3 bases from V and 8 bases from J, with 13 bases between. The CDR3 loop spans 13 amino acids. The CDR3 loop is CASSLNQGIGYTF. For the CDR3, the DNA is TGTGCCAGCAGCTTGAACCAGGGGATCGGCTACACCTTC.

This chain uses TRBV10-3 with TRBJ1-5; TRBD1 agrees at 8 bases. There are 15 residues in the CDR3. Germline V gives CDR1 ENHRY, CDR2 SYGVKD. Germline trimming cut 0 bases from V and 3 bases from J; bases unmatched to any gene: 1. The DNA for the CDR3 is TGTGCCATCAGTGAGTCGGGACAGGACAATCAGCCCCAGCATTTT. It encodes CAISESGQDNQPQHF.

For the CDR3, the DNA is TGTGCCAGCACAACTGGGACAGGGGGTTCACCCCTCCACTTT. This encodes CASTTGTGGSPLHF. V is TRBV28 and J is TRBJ1-6; 11 bases line up with TRBD1. Germline lookup yields CDR1 MDHEN and CDR2 SYDVKM. The CDR3 covers 14 residues. J was trimmed by 9 bases and V by 7 bases; bases with no gene match: 5.

About this clone: A clone one base away is much larger, so this may be a read error. The V gene is TRBV7-2, the J gene TRBJ1-3; D unclear. There are 14 residues in the CDR3. The V end lost 1 base, the J end lost 0 bases, and 4 bases lay between the germline ends. Germline lookup yields CDR1 SGHTA and CDR2 FQGNSA. Here the CDR3 reads CASSLDLSGNTIYF. The CDR3 DNA reads as TGTGCCAGCAGCTTAGACCTCTCTGGAAACACCATATATTTT.

The V gene is TRBV7-2, the J gene TRBJ2-5; 7 bases are shared with TRBD2. V was clipped by 3 bases and J by 2 bases; unmatched bases: 6. CDR3 length equals 15 residues. Per germline, CDR1 SGHTA and CDR2 FQGNSA. In DNA, the CDR3 is TGTGCCAGCAGCTTTTTACGGGGGGTTCAAGAGACCCAGTACTTC. Amino acids: CASSFLRGVQETQYF.

This clone was seen a handful of times. The CDR3 DNA sequence: TGTGCCAGCTCACCACCGGACTGGCAGGGCGACGAGCAGTACTTC. It yields the protein CASSPPDWQGDEQYF. The chain couples TRBV18 to TRBJ2-7; tentatively, D is TRBD1 or TRBD2 (5 bases each). Germline assignment: CDR1 KGHSH and CDR2 LQKENI. Trimming pared 0 bases from V and 5 bases from J, leaving 14 bases between. The CDR3 is 15 residues long.

This chain joins TRBV7-8 and TRBJ2-5, with 10 bases fitting TRBD2. After removal of 5 bases from V and 5 bases from J, the junction contained 17 bases not matched to a gene. Germline V CDR1 and CDR2: SGHVS, FQNEAQ. This CDR3 contains 18 residues. CDR3 region: CASSQGGTSGAPHETQYF. The CDR3 nucleotides are TGTGCCAGCAGCCAAGGGGGCACTAGCGGGGCCCCTCACGAGACCCAGTACTTC.

This clone occurred a few times. This sample includes further DNA sequences coding for the same CDR3. The genes are TRBV29-1 and TRBJ1-3; D possibly corresponds to TRBD1 (6 bases). The CDR3 loop spans 13 amino acids. Deletions cut 5 bases from V and 2 bases from J, with 10 bases between. Per the germline V gene, CDR1 is SQVTM and CDR2 is ANQGSEA. CDR3 region: CSVRRTAGNTIYF. The CDR3 DNA sequence: TGCAGCGTTCGTAGGACAGCTGGAAACACCATATATTTT. The whole variable domain, filled in from reference TRBV29-1 and TRBJ1-3, reads SAVISQKPSRDICQRGTSLTIQCQVDSQVTMMFWYRQQPGQSLTLIATANQGSEATYESGFVIDKFPISRPNLTFSTLTVSNMSPEDSSIYLCSVRRTAGNTIYFGEGSWLTVV.

CDR3 amino acids: CSVEYRGSYEQYF. The CDR3 DNA reads as TGCAGCGTTGAATACAGGGGCTCCTACGAGCAGTACTTC. V usage is TRBV29-1 and J usage is TRBJ2-7; 7 bases match TRBD1. Losses at the gene ends were 2 bases for V and 0 bases for J; bases not matched to a gene: 1. The CDR3 consists of 13 residues. Germline CDR1 SQVTM, CDR2 ANQGSEA.

This clone has more than one count but fewer than ten. The V and J genes are TRBV5-6 and TRBJ2-3; D perhaps matches TRBD1 (6 bases). The CDR3 extends over 16 amino acids. Trimming shortened V by 0 bases and J by 4 bases, and 15 bases separated the two germline ends. Germline V gene lookup returns CDR1 SGHDT and CDR2 YYEEEE. CDR3 protein: CASSLVVSGVADTQYF. CDR3 nucleotides: TGTGCCAGCAGCTTGGTGGTCTCAGGGGTCGCAGATACGCAGTATTTT.

This clone came up a few times. The genes are TRBV11-2 and TRBJ2-1; D uncertain. The germline V and J ends were trimmed by 5 bases and 10 bases, with 18 bases remaining between them. Germline CDR1 is SGHAT and CDR2 is FQNNGV. CDR3 length equals 14 residues. CDR3 amino acids: CASSLPTGFGEQFF. The CDR3 nucleotides read TGTGCCAGCAGCCTTCCGACCGGGTTTGGAGAGCAGTTCTTC.

This clone was counted only a few times. The CDR3 bases are TGTGCCAGCAGCCAAGGGGGCGGCTTCTACAATGAGCAGTTCTTC. This sequence encodes CASSQGGGFYNEQFF. This chain uses TRBV4-2 with TRBJ2-1; possibly TRBD1 for D (5 bases). With 1 base removed from V and 3 bases from J, the gap between germline ends came to 10 bases. Germline CDR1 reads LGHNA; CDR2 reads YNFKEQ. The CDR3 is made up of 15 amino acids.

The chain carries TRBV20-1 and TRBJ1-4; D is unresolved. The CDR3 loop spans 11 amino acids. V lost 0 bases and J lost 9, with 5 bases in between. The germline V gene encodes CDR1 DFQATT and CDR2 SNEGSKA (reference sequence). The CDR3 nucleotides are TGCAGTGCTAGAGATGGGCAAAAACTGTTTTTT. Its protein is CSARDGQKLFF.

This clone was observed a few times. The genes are TRBV6-5 and TRBJ1-1; 9 bases align to TRBD1. J gave up 4 bases and V 2 bases, and 5 bases lay outside the gene matches. Germline CDR1 and CDR2: MNHEY and SVGAGI. The CDR3 consists of 15 residues. The CDR3 sequence: CASSYVQGASTEAFF. The CDR3 region has the DNA TGTGCCAGCAGTTACGTACAGGGGGCGAGCACTGAAGCTTTCTTT.

This clone showed up just a few times. V gene TRBV4-3 combines with J gene TRBJ2-3; TRBD2 agrees at 7 bases. Germline loops: CDR1 LGHNA, CDR2 YSLEER. The CDR3 totals 18 residues. The J segment lost 0 bases and the V segment lost 4 bases, leaving 13 bases of the junction unmatched. The CDR3 sequence: CASSRARGISSSTDTQYF. The CDR3 DNA is TGCGCCAGCAGCCGGGCGCGGGGGATATCTTCTAGCACAGATACGCAGTATTTT.

The sample holds a few counts of this clone. The rearrangement joins TRBV9 to TRBJ2-5; perhaps TRBD1 as D (5 bases). Deletions cut 3 bases from V and 7 bases from J, with 16 bases between. Germline assignment: CDR1 SGDLS and CDR2 YYNGEE. This CDR3 contains 14 residues. CDR3 sequence reads: CASSGDSPLRTQYF. The CDR3 DNA reads as TGTGCCAGCAGCGGCGACAGTCCCTTAAGGACCCAGTACTTC.

The chain couples TRBV6-1 to TRBJ2-3; D might be TRBD2 (6 bases). V was trimmed by 2 bases and J by 2 bases, leaving 14 bases between them. This CDR3 has 16 residues. CDR1 MNHNS and CDR2 SASEGT come from the germline V gene. The CDR3 loop reads CASSELFGGATDTQYF. DNA of the CDR3: TGTGCCAGCAGTGAACTCTTCGGCGGGGCCACAGATACGCAGTATTTT.

Only a few counts were recorded for this clone. V is TRBV7-8 and J is TRBJ2-7; TRBD1 aligns across 9 bases. CDR1 SGHVS and CDR2 FQNEAQ come from the germline V gene. This CDR3 region has 13 residues. V gave up 5 bases and J gave up 6 bases; unmatched junction bases: 5. The CDR3 DNA sequence: TGTGCCAGCAGCACCACAGGGGGCTCCGAGCAGTACTTC. Translated, it gives CASSTTGGSEQYF.